This TCR beta chain comes out of a study of shared T cell receptors in the human thymus. Libraries were prepared by immunoSEQ multiplex PCR; TCRdb keeps only in-frame clonotypes and omits some of them. Of 550,000 to 800,000 clones in the sample, 75% to 90% were seen once. CDR3 size: 19 residues. Germline V gene data show CDR1 as SGHDN and CDR2 as FVKESK. V lost 1 base and J lost 0, with 19 bases in between. These sequences were also reported in another study, on human thymus T cells. That source reports: Healthy Finnish infants having corrective surgery for congenital heart defects served as donors. Thymic material originated from resections removed in the course of corrective heart surgery. Thymic and blood repertoires appeared to show biased V and J gene usage. Related research reported highly overlapping thymic repertoires among unrelated individuals.

This chain links TRBV14 with TRBJ1-3; D unclear. The clonotype was recovered from a girl under two years old with a congenital heart defect. Sequences were obtained from thymocytes. The CDR3 DNA sequence: TGTGCCAGCAGCCAAGGGGCCGCCCCCGCCGGGAGCTCTGGAAACACCATATATTTT. This gives the protein CASSQGAAPAGSSGNTIYF.